What follows describes a single T cell receptor beta chain. Its specificity is not known. The sample belongs to a study of cytomegalovirus exposure and HLA in healthy donors. PCR was performed using 60 Vbeta and 13 Jbeta primers. Here immunoSEQ multiplex PCR was the method, and the copy in TCRdb shows in-frame clones only, minus some. The sample holds around 120,000 clones, approximately 80% seen once. General study findings and limits: Earlier analysis yielded a pattern in which most TCR beta V segments were productive about 90% or about 30% of the time. In a later analysis, across HLA loci, associated TCR counts were highest for DRB1, lowest for HLA-C.

The ends lost 6 bases at V and 3 bases at J; junction bases unmatched: 7. Germline values: CDR1 MDHEN, CDR2 SYDVKM. This CDR3 contains 15 residues. The sample was PBMCs. V is TRBV28 and J is TRBJ2-7; 11 positions match TRBD1. The sequence was obtained from a girl under 10 years old in good health and CMV-seronegative. The DNA for the CDR3 is TGTGCCAGCAGCTCCGCCGGGACAGGGGGCTACGAGCAGTACTTC. Protein: CASSSAGTGGYEQYF.